Each of the 9 T cell receptor beta chains below was sequenced from the same sample in a study of Ad26.COV2.S vaccination and SARS-CoV-2 variants. Assay used: immunoSEQ multiplex PCR; TCRdb lists only in-frame clones, some missing. The table shows around 450,000 clones, with approximately 89% occurring only once. Regarding treatment: some 20 received Ad26.COV2.S at low or high dose, single or two shots; about five received placebo; per-sample allocation not given. Specimens were obtained on day 63 following the first vaccine or placebo injection. The source material was peripheral blood, sampled in a trial of Ad26.COV2.S vaccine versus placebo. These receptors all come from a person aged 18-60 years who received the Ad26.COV2.S COVID-19 vaccine or a placebo.

The chain links TRBV7-2 to TRBJ2-2; D possibly corresponds to TRBD1 (6 bases). The CDR3 sequence is 14 residues long. The V gene lost 5 bases and the J gene lost 2 bases, with 9 bases spanning the gap. Germline V gives CDR1 SGHTA, CDR2 FQGNSA. CDR3 region: CASSMDRNTGELFF. The CDR3 DNA reads TGTGCCAGCAGCATGGACAGAAACACCGGGGAGCTGTTTTTT.

The genes are TRBV7-9 and TRBJ1-2; D perhaps matches TRBD1 (5 bases). CDR3 length equals 14 residues. Trimming pared 1 base from V and 8 bases from J, leaving 14 bases between. The germline gives CDR1 SEHNR, CDR2 FQNEAQ (reference sequence). CDR3 in amino acids: CASSLDGGMRGYTF. The CDR3 DNA reads TGTGCCAGCAGCTTAGATGGGGGGATGAGGGGCTACACCTTC. The variable domain in full, completed from reference TRBV7-9 and TRBJ1-2, reads DTGVSQNPRHKITKRGQNVTFRCDPISEHNRLYWYRQTLGQGPEFLTYFQNEAQLEKSRLLSDRFSAERPKGSFSTLEIQRTEQGDSAMYLCASSLDGGMRGYTFGSGTRLTVV.

The rearrangement links TRBV4-1 to TRBJ2-3; the D is unclear. The CDR3 length is 18 residues. Trimming removed 2 bases from V and 2 bases from J, with 20 bases in between. Germline values: CDR1 MGHRA, CDR2 YSYEKL. DNA of the CDR3: TGCGCCAGCAGCCAATCACCCAGTCTGCCGTCATACACAGATACGCAGTATTTT. It is translated as CASSQSPSLPSYTDTQYF.

V and J are TRBV24-1 and TRBJ2-1, with D hard to call. This CDR3 has 13 residues. The germline V gene has CDR1 KGHDR and CDR2 SFDVKD. With 3 bases removed from V and 11 bases from J, the gap between germline ends came to 13 bases. CDR3: CATSDPGLTKQFF. CDR3 coding DNA: TGTGCCACCAGTGATCCCGGCCTGACGAAGCAGTTCTTC.

The chain recombines TRBV7-9 with TRBJ1-1; no reliable D call. Germline V lookup: CDR1 SEHNR, CDR2 FQNEAQ (reference sequence). This CDR3 is built from 15 residues. Trimming left V 4 bases short and J 0 bases short, with 12 bases between. CDR3 in DNA: TGTGCCAGCAGCTCCGGGGAGGGTATGAACACTGAAGCTTTCTTT. It encodes CASSSGEGMNTEAFF.

On this clone itself: In the same sample, other DNA sequences code for this CDR3. The chain couples TRBV28 to TRBJ1-2; D may be TRBD1 (6 bases). The CDR3 length is 12 residues. V shed 2 bases and J shed 5 bases, with 6 bases lying between them. In germline, CDR1 is MDHEN, CDR2 SYDVKM. CDR3 region: CASSLQGYGYTF. The CDR3 coding sequence is TGTGCCAGCAGTTTACAGGGGTATGGCTACACCTTC.

V usage is TRBV5-5 and J usage is TRBJ1-2; 7 bases are shared with TRBD1. The CDR3 has 14 residues. The trim removed 4 bases at V and 2 bases at J, leaving 5 bases unmatched. From germline, CDR1 is SGHKS and CDR2 YYEKEE (reference sequence). The CDR3 protein is CASSGSGQNYGYTF. The CDR3 DNA reads TGTGCCAGCAGCGGATCGGGACAGAACTATGGCTACACCTTC.

The chain couples TRBV18 to TRBJ2-3; 8 positions match TRBD2. Germline V gene lookup returns CDR1 KGHSH and CDR2 LQKENI. The CDR3 consists of 16 residues. The J segment lost 3 bases and the V segment lost 0 bases, leaving 5 bases of the junction unmatched. CDR3 sequence reads: CASSPPNGGVTDTQYF. The CDR3 DNA reads as TGTGCCAGCTCACCACCGAACGGGGGGGTTACAGATACGCAGTATTTT.

This clone was picked up one time. The chain carries TRBV18 and TRBJ1-4, with D perhaps TRBD1 (5 bases). There are 14 residues in the CDR3. Germline assignment: CDR1 KGHSH and CDR2 LQKENI. V dropped 8 bases and J dropped 4 bases, with 14 bases sitting between them. In DNA, the CDR3 is TGTGCCAGCACCAAGGCCAGGGATAATGAAAAACTGTTTTTT. As protein: CASTKARDNEKLFF.